A single sample is the source of the 18 T cell receptor beta chains below, sequenced in a study of siplizumab effects on memory and regulatory T cells. Some clones are missing from TCRdb's copy, which holds only in-frame ones; the method was immunoSEQ multiplex PCR. The data show approximately 110,000 clones, roughly 94% seen once. Source material: Tregs sorted from blood. Receptor source: a human donor in good health.

This clone was seen a single time. This chain links TRBV6-6 with TRBJ1-1, with D hard to call. This CDR3 spans 14 amino acids. The V end lost 2 bases, the J end lost 11 bases, and 18 bases lay between the germline ends. The germline V gene has CDR1 MNHNY and CDR2 SVGAGI (reference sequence). CDR3 coding DNA: TGTGCCAGCAGTTACCCCATGACCCACCCCGAGGCTTTCTTT. It specifies CASSYPMTHPEAFF.

The rearrangement uses TRBV6-5 and TRBJ2-3; 11 bases are a match to TRBD2. V shed 6 bases, J shed 4 bases, and the junction held 3 bases outside the gene matches. Germline CDR1 is MNHEY and CDR2 is SVGAGI. This CDR3 spans 14 amino acids. The CDR3 DNA follows: TGTGCCAGCAGGCGACTAGCGGGGCCAGATACGCAGTATTTT. Amino acids: CASRRLAGPDTQYF.

This chain uses TRBV18 with TRBJ1-5; no clear D gene. CDR1 is KGHSH and CDR2 is LQKENI in the germline V gene. With 6 bases removed from V and 1 base from J, the gap between germline ends came to 13 bases. The CDR3 runs 15 residues. The CDR3 region has the DNA TGTGCCAGCTCCCCAGCCGGGATGAGCAATCAGCCCCAGCATTTT. It yields the protein CASSPAGMSNQPQHF.

This clone was detected once. The chain uses TRBV2 and TRBJ1-2; D remains ambiguous. Trimming pared 0 bases from V and 8 bases from J, leaving 19 bases between. The CDR3 loop spans 16 amino acids. The V gene's germline CDR1 is SNHLY and CDR2 FYNNEI. CDR3: CASSEALGGLIRGYTF. CDR3 nucleotide sequence: TGTGCCAGCAGTGAAGCGCTTGGTGGGCTCATCAGGGGCTACACCTTC.

This clone was detected only once. J is TRBJ1-2 and V is TRBV6-6; no clear D gene. The germline CDR1 and CDR2 sequences are MNHNY and SVGAGI (reference sequence). Deletions cut 3 bases from V and 0 bases from J, with 2 bases between. The CDR3 is made up of 12 amino acids. Here the CDR3 reads CASSYPNYGYTF. Here the CDR3 DNA reads TGTGCCAGCAGTTATCCTAACTATGGCTACACCTTC.

The rearrangement uses TRBV7-2 and TRBJ1-5; D is perhaps TRBD1 (5 bases). The CDR3 spans 16 residues. CDR1 SGHTA and CDR2 FQGNSA come from the germline V gene. Trimming stripped 5 bases from V and 0 bases from J, with 14 bases between. The CDR3 spells CASSPPGDYSNQPQHF. The CDR3 coding sequence is TGTGCCAGCAGCCCCCCGGGGGATTATAGCAATCAGCCCCAGCATTTT.

The chain is built from TRBV6-4 and TRBJ2-1, with D perhaps TRBD1 (8 bases). CDR3 size: 15 residues. In germline, CDR1 is MRHNA, CDR2 SNTAGT. Trimming removed 0 bases from V and 8 bases from J, with 14 bases in between. Written as DNA, the CDR3 is TGTGCCAGCAGTGACTCACAGGGGGGGCTATATGAGCAGTTCTTC. The encoded protein is CASSDSQGGLYEQFF.

This chain uses TRBV7-9 with TRBJ2-3; weak D call: TRBD2 (5 bases). The length of the CDR3 is 12 residues. V lost 5 bases to trimming and J lost 6 bases, with 9 bases between them. The V gene's germline CDR1 is SEHNR and CDR2 FQNEAQ (reference sequence). The CDR3 reads CASSLLADTQYF. The CDR3 nucleotides read TGTGCCAGCAGCCTCTTAGCGGATACGCAGTATTTT. The variable domain in full, completed from reference TRBV7-9 and TRBJ2-3, reads DTGVSQNPRHKITKRGQNVTFRCDPISEHNRLYWYRQTLGQGPEFLTYFQNEAQLEKSRLLSDRFSAERPKGSFSTLEIQRTEQGDSAMYLCASSLLADTQYFGPGTRLTVL.

Only a few counts were recorded for this clone. The chain couples TRBV18 to TRBJ2-7; 9 nucleotides align to TRBD1. Germline lookup yields CDR1 KGHSH and CDR2 LQKENI. This CDR3 is 15 amino acids long. V shed 0 bases, J shed 9 bases, and the junction held 9 bases outside the gene matches. Here the CDR3 DNA reads TGTGCCAGCTCACCACCTCCAGGACAGGGGTTCCCGCAGTACTTC. It codes for CASSPPPGQGFPQYF.

The rearrangement links TRBV29-1 to TRBJ1-2; perhaps TRBD1 as D (6 bases). The V gene's germline CDR1 is SQVTM and CDR2 ANQGSEA. V lost 7 bases to trimming and J lost 8 bases, with 11 bases between them. The CDR3 runs 10 residues. The DNA for the CDR3 is TGCAGCGGTTACAGGGACGGCTACACCTTC. It codes for CSGYRDGYTF. Filled out from reference TRBV29-1 and TRBJ1-2, the complete variable domain reads SAVISQKPSRDICQRGTSLTIQCQVDSQVTMMFWYRQQPGQSLTLIATANQGSEATYESGFVIDKFPISRPNLTFSTLTVSNMSPEDSSIYLCSGYRDGYTFGSGTRLTVV.

V usage is TRBV7-2 and J usage is TRBJ2-7; TRBD1 aligns across 7 bases. With 5 bases clipped from V and 4 bases from J, the junction kept 8 bases outside the gene matches. Germline V CDR1 and CDR2: SGHTA, FQGNSA. The CDR3 loop spans 14 amino acids. The CDR3 protein is CASSPNRGGYEQYF. In DNA, the CDR3 is TGTGCCAGCAGCCCGAACAGGGGCGGGTACGAGCAGTACTTC.

J is TRBJ1-1 and V is TRBV18, with D perhaps matching TRBD1 (5 bases). The germline CDR1 and CDR2 sequences are KGHSH and LQKENI. V was cut by 3 bases and J by 7 bases, with 18 bases left in between. The CDR3 runs to 15 residues. CDR3 DNA sequence: TGTGCCAGCTCACCGTTTCAGGGTAGAGGAGGTGAAGCTTTCTTT. This translates into CASSPFQGRGGEAFF. Supplemented by reference TRBV18 and TRBJ1-1, the full variable domain reads NAGVMQNPRHLVRRRGQEARLRCSPMKGHSHVYWYRQLPEEGLKFMVYLQKENIIDESGMPKERFSAEFPKEGPSILRIQQVVRGDSAAYFCASSPFQGRGGEAFFGQGTRLTVV.

The CDR3 spells CASSLPQDLPNSYEQYF. Written as DNA, the CDR3 is TGTGCCAGCAGCTTACCCCAGGACCTACCTAACTCCTACGAGCAGTACTTC. The genes are TRBV7-2 and TRBJ2-7; D gene unclear. Germline V lookup: CDR1 SGHTA, CDR2 FQGNSA. The CDR3 runs 17 residues. V lost 2 bases to trimming and J lost 0 bases, with 17 bases between them.

V usage is TRBV2 and J usage is TRBJ1-6; 12 nucleotides align to TRBD1. The CDR3 covers 18 residues. The V segment lost 4 bases and the J segment 9 bases; nucleotides outside the gene matches: 13. The V gene's germline CDR1 is SNHLY and CDR2 FYNNEI. CDR3 nucleotides: TGTGCCAGCAGTGTTGTTCGGGTGGGACAGGGGGCCGGTTCACCCCTCCACTTT. It specifies CASSVVRVGQGAGSPLHF.

The V and J genes are TRBV6-1 and TRBJ2-7, with TRBD1 matching over 10 bases. CDR1 and CDR2 from the germline V gene are MNHNS and SASEGT. The V gene end was trimmed by 3 bases and the J gene end by 4 bases; junction bases not matched to a gene: 9. The CDR3 consists of 16 residues. CDR3 in amino acids: CASSDRGRTGGYEQYF. The CDR3, as DNA: TGTGCCAGCAGTGACAGGGGTAGGACAGGGGGATACGAGCAGTACTTC.

CDR3 amino acids: CSVVAGGREQFF. Written as DNA, the CDR3 is TGCAGCGTTGTAGCGGGAGGGCGGGAGCAGTTCTTC. This rearrangement joins TRBV29-1 to TRBJ2-1, with TRBD2 identical over 11 bases. Germline V gene sequence: CDR1 SQVTM, CDR2 ANQGSEA. CDR3 size: 12 residues. Trimming removed 4 bases from V and 10 bases from J; junction bases left unmatched: 3.

The chain combines TRBV5-1 with TRBJ2-7; 8 bases match TRBD2. V gave up 5 bases and J gave up 2 bases; unmatched junction bases: 6. This CDR3 contains 14 residues. In germline, CDR1 is SGHRS, CDR2 YFSETQ. CDR3 nucleotide sequence: TGCGCCAGCAGGGGGGGACTAGGGGCCTACGAGCAGTACTTC. Its translation: CASRGGLGAYEQYF.

The J gene is TRBJ1-1, the V gene TRBV5-1; D is uncertain. Trimming cost V 0 bases and J 3 bases, with 6 bases left between them. This CDR3 spans 13 amino acids. CDR1 and CDR2 from the germline V gene are SGHRS and YFSETQ. The CDR3 nucleotides read TGCGCCAGCAGCTTGGTATCGGACACTGAAGCTTTCTTT. Translated, it gives CASSLVSDTEAFF.